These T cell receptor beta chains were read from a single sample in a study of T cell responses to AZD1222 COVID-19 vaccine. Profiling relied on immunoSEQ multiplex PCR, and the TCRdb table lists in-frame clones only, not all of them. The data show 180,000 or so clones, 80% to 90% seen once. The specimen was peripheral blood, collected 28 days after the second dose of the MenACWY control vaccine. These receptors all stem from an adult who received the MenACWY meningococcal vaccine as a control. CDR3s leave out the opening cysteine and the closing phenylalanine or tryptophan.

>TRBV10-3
AISSALTGGSNQPQH
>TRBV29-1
SVLGTRGGKTQY
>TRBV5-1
ASSPFLGQQETQY
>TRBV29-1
SVEGGGNYGYT
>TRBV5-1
ASSPQGSSGANVLT
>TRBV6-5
ASSRSHSSNYGYT
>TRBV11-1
ATRVGVSLNEQF
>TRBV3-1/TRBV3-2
ASSRMEETQY
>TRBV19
ASTLGASGLNEQF
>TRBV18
ASSPGADYGYT
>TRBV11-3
ASSLGTSGSYTQY
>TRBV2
ASSPRAGGGDEQF
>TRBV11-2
ASSFVTESYEQY
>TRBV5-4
ASSLNYEQY
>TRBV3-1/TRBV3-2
ASSQAALQGESQY
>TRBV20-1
SASKGAQPQH
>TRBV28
ASRDGTGGLSGKLF
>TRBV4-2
ASSQALLAGGKNEQF
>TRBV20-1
SARENTEAF
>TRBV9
ASSEKGRGPETQY
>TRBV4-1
ASTQGHRGASYEQY
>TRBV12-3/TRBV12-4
ASSPRGSTEAF
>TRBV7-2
ASSLAQIGSYNEQF
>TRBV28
ASSLSAGGGRETQY
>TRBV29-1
SVAGEGGYT
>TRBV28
ASTTSSRPNQPQH
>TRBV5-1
ASSPEGLGTTEAF
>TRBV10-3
AIRTGGGYT
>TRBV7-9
ASSPTDGSSEKLF
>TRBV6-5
ASNPGTGPGETQY
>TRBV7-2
ASSLASDRGYTIY
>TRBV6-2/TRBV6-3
ASSLASQGPQY
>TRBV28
ASSLWDGSYEQY
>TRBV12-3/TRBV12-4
ASSALVGGELF
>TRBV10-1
ASRGAGVAGGRTYEQY
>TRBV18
ASSPLGETQY
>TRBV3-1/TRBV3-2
ASSQVGPAVPQPQH
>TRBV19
ASSIQNTEAF
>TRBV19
ASIPTGKAGANVLT
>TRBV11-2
ASSIDAPAQY
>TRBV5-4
ASSSPGQGAYEQY
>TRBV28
ASSPDPGARLEAF